The 24 T cell receptor beta chains listed next were all sequenced from one sample in a study of CD8 T cells in Susac syndrome. Random-hexamer reverse transcription was applied to roughly 0.5 to 1 ug RNA. TCRdb re-derived calls from the immunoSEQ multiplex PCR reads in MiXCR, one entry per CDR3 protein. Of about 83,000 distinct CDR3 sequences listed, about 96% are singletons. The sequencing input was CD8+ T cells from PBMCs. These receptors were obtained from a human donor with Susac syndrome.

This rearrangement joins TRBV20-1 to TRBJ1-2, with D uncertain. Trimming took off 3 bases at V and 4 bases at J, with 15 bases between the two ends. CDR3 length equals 14 residues. In germline, CDR1 is DFQATT, CDR2 SNEGSKA (reference sequence). DNA of the CDR3: TGCAGTGCTAGTTTGGTGGGTCTGAGCTATGGCTACACCTTC. Amino acids: CSASLVGLSYGYTF.

The CDR3 reads CASSELGDEQFF. The CDR3 DNA is TGTGCCAGCAGTGAGCTGGGGGATGAGCAGTTCTTC. This rearrangement joins TRBV25-1 to TRBJ2-1; the D gene could be TRBD1 or TRBD2 (5 bases each). Germline CDR1 reads MGHDK; CDR2 reads SYGVNS. Trimming left V 3 bases short and J 8 bases short, with 8 bases between. This CDR3 is 12 amino acids long.

The chain employs TRBV6-8 and TRBJ1-2; TRBD1 is a possible D gene (5 bases). Germline V lookup: CDR1 MNHGY, CDR2 SAAAGT. This CDR3 spans 12 amino acids. V lost 11 bases and J lost 6, with 16 bases in between. The CDR3 loop is CAPLGQGNGYTF. The DNA of the CDR3 is TGTGCCCCCCTGGGCCAGGGAAATGGCTACACCTTC.

CDR3 bases: TGCAGTGCCAAGGCGACAGGGGTGAATCAGCCCCAGCATTTT. Translation gives CSAKATGVNQPQHF. The chain combines TRBV20-1 with TRBJ1-5, with 8 bases matching TRBD1. Per the germline V gene, CDR1 is DFQATT and CDR2 is SNEGSKA (reference sequence). J gave up 4 bases and V 6 bases, and 8 bases lay outside the gene matches. This CDR3 contains 14 residues.

The chain carries TRBV20-1 and TRBJ2-2; 14 bases align to TRBD2. Germline V lookup: CDR1 DFQATT, CDR2 SNEGSKA (reference sequence). V lost 2 bases, J lost 5 bases, and 7 bases stayed unmatched. The length of the CDR3 is 17 residues. CDR3 DNA: TGCAGTGCTAGACCACCTCGGACTAGCGGGGGGACCGGGGAGCTGTTTTTT. Encoded protein: CSARPPRTSGGTGELFF.

The chain has TRBV6-4 and TRBJ2-2; maybe TRBD2 (6 bases). The length of the CDR3 is 14 residues. Germline V gene sequence: CDR1 MRHNA, CDR2 SNTAGT. V was pared by 2 bases and J by 6 bases, with 10 bases between. CDR3 protein: CASSDRTNPGELFF. The CDR3 coding sequence is TGTGCCAGCAGTGACCGGACTAACCCCGGGGAGCTGTTTTTT.

The V call is TRBV5-4, the J call TRBJ2-5; D might be TRBD1 (6 bases). Germline loops: CDR1 SGHNT, CDR2 YYREEE (reference sequence). V lost 5 bases to trimming and J lost 4 bases, with 15 bases between them. The CDR3 covers 14 residues. DNA of the CDR3: TGTGCCAGCAGACCTTACAGGGATCCAGAGACCCAGTACTTC. Protein product: CASRPYRDPETQYF.

The chain couples TRBV29-1 to TRBJ2-7; 10 nucleotides match TRBD1. Germline values: CDR1 SQVTM, CDR2 ANQGSEA. V was pared by 3 bases and J by 0 bases, with 17 bases of the junction left unmatched. The CDR3 runs to 19 residues. The CDR3: CSVESTGGGGLLSSYEQYF. For the CDR3, the DNA is TGCAGCGTTGAGTCGACAGGGGGCGGCGGTCTTCTTAGCTCCTACGAGCAGTACTTC.

J is TRBJ2-3 and V is TRBV4-2; D is unresolved. Germline V gives CDR1 LGHNA, CDR2 YNFKEQ. V was cut by 6 bases and J by 3 bases, with 7 bases left in between. The CDR3 length is 12 residues. CDR3 in amino acids: CASSTGTDTQYF. DNA for the CDR3: TGTGCCAGCAGTACGGGTACAGATACGCAGTATTTT.

The genes are TRBV3-1 and TRBJ1-6; TRBD1 is a possible D gene (5 bases). CDR1 and CDR2 (germline): LGHDT, YNNKEL (reference sequence). This CDR3 spans 15 amino acids. V lost 4 bases and J 4 bases, leaving 11 bases between the germline ends. The CDR3 here is CASSPGTSYNSPLHF. The CDR3 coding sequence is TGTGCCAGCAGCCCGGGGACTAGTTATAATTCACCCCTCCACTTT.

V is TRBV29-1 and J is TRBJ2-1, with 7 bases lining up with TRBD2. V was clipped by 5 bases and J by 3 bases; unmatched bases: 16. The germline V gene has CDR1 SQVTM and CDR2 ANQGSEA. There are 17 residues in the CDR3. CDR3 sequence (DNA): TGCAGCGTTTTAGGGCTAGCGGCCCGGGCGGGCTACAATGAGCAGTTCTTC. It is translated as CSVLGLAARAGYNEQFF.

This clonotype occurred once. The genes are TRBV4-1 and TRBJ2-5, with TRBD2 identical over 13 bases. CDR3 size: 19 residues. The V gene's germline CDR1 is MGHRA and CDR2 YSYEKL. With 3 bases clipped from V and 5 bases from J, the junction kept 15 bases outside the gene matches. In DNA, the CDR3 is TGCGCCAGCAGCCACCCCCAGGGAGGACTAGCGGGGGACTGGGAGACCCAGTACTTC. As protein: CASSHPQGGLAGDWETQYF.

The chain joins TRBV20-1 to TRBJ2-2; 8 bases are shared with TRBD2. Germline V gene data show CDR1 as DFQATT and CDR2 as SNEGSKA (reference sequence). The CDR3 sequence is 17 residues long. V dropped 3 bases and J dropped 4; count of bases not matched to a gene: 13. The CDR3, as DNA: TGCAGTGCTAGTGGTCTTGTGACTAGCGTCATCACCGGGGAGCTGTTTTTT. As protein: CSASGLVTSVITGELFF.

The chain recombines TRBV23-1 with TRBJ2-3; 7 nucleotides align to TRBD2. TRBV23-1 is placed among ORFs of uncertain function. V shed 5 bases and J 0 bases; nucleotides not matched to a gene: 8. The CDR3 is 16 residues long. CDR3 in DNA: TGCGCCAGCAGTGCCGGGGAGGGCCCTAGCACAGATACGCAGTATTTT. Protein: CASSAGEGPSTDTQYF.

This chain joins TRBV9 and TRBJ2-4; D gene uncertain. Trimming removed 0 bases from V and 11 bases from J, with 15 bases in between. The CDR3 has 14 residues. Germline CDR1 and CDR2: SGDLS and YYNGEE. CDR3 bases: TGTGCCAGCAGCGTAGATGCCGACATAGGATTTCAGTACTTC. Residues: CASSVDADIGFQYF.

The J gene is TRBJ1-3, the V gene TRBV29-1; D is unclear. Germline-derived CDR1 and CDR2 are SQVTM and ANQGSEA. There are 14 residues in the CDR3. V shed 7 bases and J shed 4 bases, with 17 bases lying between them. The CDR3 DNA sequence: TGCAGCGCCGAGCATGCATCGGGGGGAAACACCATATATTTT. Translated: CSAEHASGGNTIYF.

The chain links TRBV29-1 to TRBJ1-2; 7 bases are shared with TRBD1. This CDR3 spans 12 amino acids. The V segment lost 4 bases and the J segment 4 bases; nucleotides outside the gene matches: 3. CDR1 is SQVTM, CDR2 ANQGSEA, per germline. The CDR3 sequence is CSVGAGGYGYTF. CDR3 DNA: TGCAGCGTTGGGGCAGGGGGCTATGGCTACACCTTC.

This clonotype has a handful of counts. The chain links TRBV12-3 or TRBV12-4 to TRBJ2-7; D gene uncertain. The ends were cut back, 4 bases at V and 6 bases at J, with 13 bases in the middle. There are 13 residues in the CDR3. CDR3 in amino acids: CASSSGPSSEQYF. The CDR3 coding sequence is TGTGCCAGCAGTTCGGGTCCCTCTTCCGAGCAGTACTTC.

This clonotype was detected once. The chain uses TRBV19 and TRBJ2-6; D unresolved. Trimming removed 5 bases at V and 7 bases at J, with 9 bases between. This CDR3 has 13 amino acids. Germline V gives CDR1 LNHDA, CDR2 SQIVND (reference sequence). The CDR3 DNA reads TGTGCCAGTAGTCCTCTAACTGCCAACGTCCTGACTTTC. Translating gives CASSPLTANVLTF.

This rearrangement joins TRBV20-1 to TRBJ2-1, with 7 positions matching TRBD2. Per the germline V gene, CDR1 is DFQATT and CDR2 is SNEGSKA (reference sequence). This CDR3 is built from 13 residues. The trim removed 0 bases at V and 8 bases at J, leaving 4 bases unmatched. The DNA of the CDR3 is TGCAGTGCTAGAGATCGCGGGAGTTATGAGCAGTTCTTC. This translates into CSARDRGSYEQFF.

The rearrangement joins TRBV20-1 to TRBJ1-6; unclear D gene. CDR1 and CDR2 from the germline V gene are DFQATT and SNEGSKA (reference sequence). V was shortened by 0 bases and J by 5 bases, with 14 bases between the two germline ends. The CDR3 runs 16 residues. The CDR3 sequence is CSARDLGEQNNSPLHF. For the CDR3, the DNA is TGCAGTGCTAGAGATCTGGGTGAACAGAATAATTCACCCCTCCACTTT.

This CDR3 reads CASPLGTSGRSEQYV. The CDR3 DNA sequence: TGCGCCAGCCCCTTGGGTACTAGCGGGAGGAGCGAGCAGTACGTC. The chain combines TRBV5-1 with TRBJ2-7, with 12 bases that match TRBD2. This CDR3 spans 15 amino acids. J lost 6 bases, V lost 7 bases, and 11 bases had no gene match. The germline V gene encodes CDR1 SGHRS and CDR2 YFSETQ.

The CDR3 DNA is TGTGCCAGCAGCGACTCCTTAACAGAGGCTGGGTATGGCTACACCTTC. Its protein is CASSDSLTEAGYGYTF. This chain connects TRBV9 to TRBJ1-2, with D unresolved. This CDR3 has 16 residues. From germline, CDR1 is SGDLS and CDR2 YYNGEE. V shed 3 bases and J shed 5 bases, with 20 bases lying between them.

This chain links TRBV7-8 with TRBJ1-5; D remains ambiguous. In germline, CDR1 is SGHVS, CDR2 FQNEAQ. The CDR3 consists of 15 residues. Trimming pared 1 base from V and 2 bases from J, leaving 9 bases between. The CDR3 DNA follows: TGTGCCAGCAGCTTAGGAAGCGTAGGCAATCAGCCCCAGCATTTT. Its translation: CASSLGSVGNQPQHF.